This passage covers 11 T cell receptor beta chains from one sample sequenced in a study of blood T cell repertoires in COVID-19. The repertoire was sequenced with immunoSEQ multiplex PCR; TCRdb's copy has only in-frame clones and lacks some. This table holds 180,000 or so clones, 86% found once. Sequences were obtained from peripheral blood. The receptors stem from a woman older than 75 in a cohort sampled during active or convalescent COVID-19.

The V gene is TRBV14, the J gene TRBJ2-1, with 13 bases fitting TRBD2. The CDR3 length is 15 residues. Germline assignment: CDR1 SGHDN and CDR2 FVKESK. With 4 bases clipped from V and 6 bases from J, the junction kept 3 bases outside the gene matches. The CDR3 DNA reads TGTGCCAGCAGCCCAAGACTAGCGGGGGGCAATGAGCAGTTCTTC. The encoded protein is CASSPRLAGGNEQFF.

This clone was seen just once. V usage is TRBV5-4 and J usage is TRBJ1-3, with D maybe TRBD1 (5 bases). The CDR3 is 15 amino acids. The V and J ends lost 2 bases and 4 bases respectively, with 13 bases between them. Per germline, CDR1 SGHNT and CDR2 YYREEE (reference sequence). The CDR3 reads CASSFQGGDGNTIYF. The CDR3 region has the DNA TGTGCCAGCAGCTTCCAGGGAGGAGACGGAAACACCATATATTTT.

This sequence joins TRBV5-1 and TRBJ1-1; TRBD1 agrees at 8 bases. Per germline, CDR1 SGHRS and CDR2 YFSETQ. This CDR3 spans 14 amino acids. Germline trimming cut 4 bases from V and 4 bases from J; bases unmatched to any gene: 6. CDR3 region: CASSAGGRGTEAFF. The DNA of the CDR3 is TGCGCCAGCAGCGCAGGGGGCCGGGGCACTGAAGCTTTCTTT.

This chain joins TRBV14 and TRBJ2-1; a weak D match, TRBD2 (6 bases). The CDR3 extends over 15 amino acids. Germline V lookup: CDR1 SGHDN, CDR2 FVKESK. Trimming took off 3 bases at V and 5 bases at J, with 14 bases between the two ends. CDR3 region: CASSQHRDSNNEQFF. For the CDR3, the DNA is TGTGCCAGCAGCCAGCACCGGGACTCGAACAATGAGCAGTTCTTC.

This clone was counted only a few times. This chain links TRBV5-5 with TRBJ2-1, with D possibly being TRBD2 (5 bases). V shed 0 bases and J shed 2 bases, with 12 bases lying between them. The CDR3 is 16 residues long. Germline values: CDR1 SGHKS, CDR2 YYEKEE (reference sequence). The CDR3 DNA sequence: TGTGCCAGCAGCTTGGCCGGGGAAATGGCCTACAATGAGCAGTTCTTC. Residues: CASSLAGEMAYNEQFF.

This rearrangement joins TRBV5-1 to TRBJ2-3; no firm D call. This CDR3 comprises 13 residues. The V gene's germline CDR1 is SGHRS and CDR2 YFSETQ. V lost 0 bases, J lost 7 bases, and 9 bases lay in between. CDR3 nucleotide sequence: TGCGCCAGCAGCTTGGGCTATATACATACGCAGTATTTT. It codes for CASSLGYIHTQYF.

The gene calls are TRBV5-1 and TRBJ2-7; the match to TRBD1 covers 10 bases. With 4 bases clipped from V and 2 bases from J, the junction kept 6 bases outside the gene matches. CDR1 and CDR2 from the germline V gene are SGHRS and YFSETQ. CDR3 size: 15 residues. The chain's CDR3 is CASSPRDRGPYEQYF. The CDR3 DNA sequence: TGCGCCAGCAGCCCCCGGGACAGGGGTCCCTACGAGCAGTACTTC.

This clone was observed a single time. The genes are TRBV10-3 and TRBJ1-1; D uncertain. The V end lost 0 bases, the J end lost 2 bases, and 10 bases lay between the germline ends. The CDR3 has 15 amino acids. The germline V gene has CDR1 ENHRY and CDR2 SYGVKD. CDR3 bases: TGTGCCATCAGTGAGTCATCCCTAGGAAACACTGAAGCTTTCTTT. Amino acids: CAISESSLGNTEAFF.

This chain joins TRBV5-4 and TRBJ1-1; a weak D match, TRBD1 (6 bases). CDR3 length: 15 amino acids. From germline, CDR1 is SGHNT and CDR2 YYREEE (reference sequence). The V gene lost 3 bases and the J gene lost 5 bases, with 17 bases spanning the gap. The CDR3 region is CASSSGGGARTEAFF. The CDR3 DNA reads as TGTGCCAGCAGCTCTGGGGGGGGCGCACGGACTGAAGCTTTCTTT.

The chain carries TRBV3-1 (or the pseudogene TRBV3-2) and TRBJ1-1; TRBD1 matches at 9 bases. The CDR3 length is 17 residues. The V gene's germline CDR1 is LGHDT and CDR2 YNNKEL (reference sequence). J was trimmed by 3 bases and V by 4 bases; bases with no gene match: 12. The chain's CDR3 is CASSPRTGAPRDTEAFF. CDR3 nucleotides: TGTGCCAGCAGCCCCAGGACAGGGGCTCCGAGGGACACTGAAGCTTTCTTT.

This rearrangement joins TRBV19 to TRBJ1-5; unclear D gene. Trimming shortened V by 3 bases and J by 4 bases, and 19 bases separated the two germline ends. The CDR3 length is 17 residues. Germline CDR1 and CDR2: LNHDA and SQIVND (reference sequence). As DNA, the CDR3 is TGTGCCAGTAGTATCCATTGGGCCCTTGATCTTAATCAGCCCCAGCATTTT. Its translation: CASSIHWALDLNQPQHF.